This T cell receptor beta chain was identified during a study of cytomegalovirus exposure and HLA in healthy donors. Whereas donors were nominally healthy upon sampling, unrecorded immune exposures were probable. This clone has only one observation. Its specificity is unknown. This PCR relied on a set of 60 Vbeta primers and 13 Jbeta primers. Measured with immunoSEQ multiplex PCR; TCRdb has only the in-frame clones, and not every one. The data contain about 130,000 clones, over 70% of them singletons. General study results and limits: As was reported, the HLA-A and HLA-B alleles of most subjects were accurately predicted from TCR beta sequences.

The CDR3 consists of 15 residues. V was pared by 7 bases and J by 4 bases, with 10 bases of the junction left unmatched. Germline V lookup: CDR1 MNHEY, CDR2 SMNVEV (reference sequence). This TCR was sampled from a woman aged 40 to 50 in good health and CMV-seropositive. The chain joins TRBV27 to TRBJ2-1; 7 bases align to TRBD1. Sequencing was performed on PBMCs. CDR3 protein: CASNRNRGKYNEQFF. As DNA, the CDR3 is TGTGCCAGCAACCGTAACAGGGGAAAATACAATGAGCAGTTCTTC.